The 30 T cell receptor beta chains below all came from one sample that was sequenced in a study of T-cell memory formation after mild COVID-19. TCRdb re-analysed the 5' RACE reads in MiXCR, keeping a single row per CDR3 protein. The sample yields hundreds of thousands of distinct CDR3 sequences, roughly 20% seen once. The sequencing sample was made of PBMCs or a T cell subset sorted from them (not recorded which). The receptors stem from an adult woman who had mild COVID-19 (a few samples of this study predate the infection). Cell type and time point are not known.

This chain connects TRBV5-1 to TRBJ1-2; weak D call: TRBD1 (5 bases). Germline CDR1 reads SGHRS; CDR2 reads YFSETQ. This CDR3 is 13 amino acids long. Trimming cost V 3 bases and J 8 bases, with 14 bases left between them. The CDR3 bases are TGCGCCAGCAGCTACCTCCAGGGTTGGGGCTACACCTTC. It encodes CASSYLQGWGYTF.

This clonotype has just a few counts. J is TRBJ2-3 and V is TRBV7-3, with 8 nucleotides matching TRBD1. The CDR3 is 15 residues long. Germline-derived CDR1 and CDR2 are SGHTA and FQGTGA. With V trimmed by 2 bases and J by 5 bases, 6 bases remained unmatched. Here the CDR3 reads CASSLGGQGGDTQYF. The CDR3, as DNA: TGTGCCAGCAGCTTAGGAGGACAGGGTGGAGATACGCAGTATTTT.

The J gene is TRBJ2-1, the V gene TRBV5-5; a possible D gene is TRBD1 (5 bases). CDR3 size: 15 residues. CDR1 and CDR2 from the germline V gene are SGHKS and YYEKEE (reference sequence). The V and J ends lost 5 bases and 0 bases respectively, with 12 bases between them. In nucleotides, the CDR3 is TGTGCCAGCAGGGAAGGGGCCGGCTCCTACAATGAGCAGTTCTTC. Translated: CASREGAGSYNEQFF.

This clonotype was seen a few times. This chain links TRBV4-3 with TRBJ1-2; tentatively, D is TRBD1 (6 bases). This CDR3 has 17 residues. The V gene's germline CDR1 is LGHNA and CDR2 YSLEER. V dropped 0 bases and J dropped 6 bases, with 20 bases sitting between them. CDR3 sequence reads: CASSQDPRFSGGNGYTF. In DNA form, the CDR3 reads TGCGCCAGCAGCCAAGACCCCAGGTTTTCTGGGGGCAATGGCTACACCTTC.

The rearrangement links TRBV20-1 to TRBJ2-5, with no clear D. The V gene lost 3 bases and the J gene lost 1 base, with 9 bases spanning the gap. CDR3 length: 13 amino acids. The germline gives CDR1 DFQATT, CDR2 SNEGSKA (reference sequence). The CDR3 DNA sequence: TGCAGTGCTAGGAGTACAGCCCAAGAGACCCAGTACTTC. Its translation: CSARSTAQETQYF.

The V and J genes are TRBV5-5 and TRBJ2-3, with 11 bases identical to TRBD2. The CDR3 length is 16 residues. The germline CDR1 and CDR2 sequences are SGHKS and YYEKEE (reference sequence). The ends lost 4 bases at V and 1 base at J; junction bases unmatched: 5. Written as DNA, the CDR3 is TGTGCCAGCAGCCCTCCGACTAGCGGGGGCACAGATACGCAGTATTTT. It yields the protein CASSPPTSGGTDTQYF.

This clonotype came up many times. The chain is built from TRBV27 and TRBJ2-2, with 7 positions matching TRBD2. The CDR3 contains 15 residues. V was pared by 4 bases and J by 4 bases, with 6 bases of the junction left unmatched. Germline loops: CDR1 MNHEY, CDR2 SMNVEV (reference sequence). The CDR3 here is CASSSTSSGTGELFF. The CDR3 DNA follows: TGTGCCAGCAGTTCGACTAGCTCGGGCACCGGGGAGCTGTTTTTT.

V and J are TRBV5-5 and TRBJ2-5; 7 bases are shared with TRBD1. The CDR3 spans 16 residues. Germline-derived CDR1 and CDR2 are SGHKS and YYEKEE (reference sequence). V was clipped by 6 bases and J by 3 bases; unmatched bases: 14. CDR3 protein: CASTLQGDRGKETQYF. CDR3 coding DNA: TGTGCCAGCACCCTCCAGGGGGACAGAGGGAAAGAGACCCAGTACTTC. Supplemented by reference TRBV5-5 and TRBJ2-5, the full variable domain reads DAGVTQSPTHLIKTRGQQVTLRCSPISGHKSVSWYQQVLGQGPQFIFQYYEKEERGRGNFPDRFSARQFPNYSSELNVNALLLGDSALYLCASTLQGDRGKETQYFGPGTRLLVL.

In its sample, this clonotype was seen a few times. This chain connects TRBV5-4 to TRBJ1-5; 9 nucleotides match TRBD1. The CDR3 loop spans 15 amino acids. V dropped 1 base and J dropped 2; count of bases not matched to a gene: 1. The germline gives CDR1 SGHNT, CDR2 YYREEE (reference sequence). The CDR3: CASSLWTGGNQPQHF. For the CDR3, the DNA is TGTGCCAGCAGCTTGTGGACAGGGGGCAATCAGCCCCAGCATTTT.

This clonotype was recorded only once. This sequence joins TRBV14 and TRBJ2-3; 8 nucleotides line up with TRBD1. The trim removed 1 base at V and 7 bases at J, leaving 10 bases unmatched. The CDR3 runs 16 residues. CDR1 and CDR2 from the germline V gene are SGHDN and FVKESK. The CDR3 DNA follows: TGTGCCAGCAGCCAAGGTAGAATGACAGGGGCAAATACGCAGTATTTT. It is translated as CASSQGRMTGANTQYF.

In its sample, this clonotype was seen a few times. The gene calls are TRBV5-1 and TRBJ1-1; D not resolved. Germline CDR1 is SGHRS and CDR2 is YFSETQ. This CDR3 contains 13 residues. V lost 1 base, J lost 7 bases, and 11 bases lay in between. DNA of the CDR3: TGCGCCAGCAGCTTGCGGCCGGAGGGTGAAGCTTTCTTT. Protein: CASSLRPEGEAFF.

V and J are TRBV27 and TRBJ2-1; possibly TRBD1 or TRBD2 for D (5 bases each). This CDR3 is built from 11 residues. Trimming stripped 10 bases from V and 7 bases from J, with 11 bases between. The germline V gene has CDR1 MNHEY and CDR2 SMNVEV (reference sequence). The CDR3 is CATSEGNEQFF. The CDR3 DNA reads as TGTGCCACCTCAGAGGGGAATGAGCAGTTCTTC.

This clonotype was recorded a few times. As DNA, the CDR3 is TGTGCCAGCAGCTTAACGCAGGTCTTGGGGGCCTTTACTGGGGCCAACGTCCTGACTTTC. This gives the protein CASSLTQVLGAFTGANVLTF. The genes are TRBV7-3 and TRBJ2-6; maybe TRBD1 (6 bases). This CDR3 has 20 residues. Trimming removed 0 bases from V and 2 bases from J, with 20 bases in between. The germline CDR1 and CDR2 sequences are SGHTA and FQGTGA.

The chain employs TRBV24-1 and TRBJ1-1, with a weak D call TRBD1 (6 bases). The CDR3 extends over 14 amino acids. The V and J ends lost 4 bases and 10 bases respectively, with 18 bases between them. Looked up from germline, CDR1 is KGHDR and CDR2 is SFDVKD. The DNA for the CDR3 is TGTGCCACCAGTGACTACCGCCGGGGCAGGGGAGCTTTCTTT. Its protein product is CATSDYRRGRGAFF.

This sequence joins TRBV3-1 and TRBJ2-1; 8 nucleotides line up with TRBD2. The germline V gene has CDR1 LGHDT and CDR2 YNNKEL (reference sequence). Unmatched junction bases numbered 5, after V lost 3 bases and J lost 7 bases. The CDR3 contains 14 residues. CDR3 loop: CASSHGLAANEQFF. The CDR3 nucleotides are TGTGCCAGCAGCCATGGACTAGCTGCGAATGAGCAGTTCTTC.

This clonotype was picked up many times. The chain has TRBV12-3 or TRBV12-4 and TRBJ2-1; no clear D. V lost 2 bases and J 7 bases, leaving 6 bases between the germline ends. The CDR3 is made up of 12 amino acids. CDR3: CASSLWLNEQFF. CDR3 bases: TGTGCCAGCAGTTTATGGTTAAATGAGCAGTTCTTC.

For the CDR3, the DNA is TGTGCCAGCAGCTTAGTGGCGTCCGGACTAGCGGGAGGGCAACGGCGTAATGAGCAGTTCTTC. The encoded protein is CASSLVASGLAGGQRRNEQFF. The gene calls are TRBV11-2 and TRBJ2-1; 15 bases agree with TRBD2. J was trimmed by 7 bases and V by 1 base; bases with no gene match: 17. The germline gives CDR1 SGHAT, CDR2 FQNNGV. The CDR3 has 21 amino acids.

This sequence joins TRBV6-6 and TRBJ1-1; no definite D call. The V end lost 1 base, the J end lost 3 bases, and 9 bases lay between the germline ends. CDR1 and CDR2 (germline): MNHNY, SVGAGI (reference sequence). The CDR3 runs 14 residues. The CDR3 loop is CASSYLGGDTEAFF. CDR3 nucleotide sequence: TGTGCCAGCAGTTACTTAGGAGGCGACACTGAAGCTTTCTTT.

This sequence joins TRBV6-5 and TRBJ1-1; D is unclear. Germline assignment: CDR1 MNHEY and CDR2 SVGAGI. V was clipped by 2 bases and J by 4 bases, with 8 bases between them. This CDR3 is built from 13 residues. The CDR3 nucleotides are TGTGCCAGCAGTTACCGAGACGGCACTGAAGCTTTCTTT. Amino acid sequence: CASSYRDGTEAFF.

The chain recombines TRBV6-6 with TRBJ2-1; 13 bases agree with TRBD2. V trimming: 3 bases; J trimming: 5 bases; junction bases outside the gene matches: 7. The CDR3 is made up of 17 amino acids. CDR1 is MNHNY, CDR2 SVGAGI, per germline (reference sequence). CDR3 protein: CASSYRATSGGNNEQFF. The CDR3 nucleotides are TGTGCCAGCAGTTATCGGGCGACTAGCGGGGGGAACAATGAGCAGTTCTTC.

V and J are TRBV12-3 or TRBV12-4 and TRBJ2-1; D is tentatively TRBD1 or TRBD2 (6 bases each). The CDR3 is made up of 17 amino acids. V lost 2 bases and J lost 0, with 14 bases in between. Here the CDR3 reads CASSLRGAGSSYNEQFF. The CDR3 DNA reads TGTGCCAGCAGTTTAAGGGGGGCCGGGAGCTCCTACAATGAGCAGTTCTTC.

The V call is TRBV10-3, the J call TRBJ2-7, with 7 nucleotides matching TRBD1. Germline V CDR1 and CDR2: ENHRY, SYGVKD. J lost 2 bases, V lost 11 bases, and 9 bases had no gene match. CDR3 length: 13 residues. The CDR3 nucleotides are TGTGCCTCGACAGACAGGGCAACCTACGAGCAGTACTTC. Protein sequence: CASTDRATYEQYF.

The chain carries TRBV2 and TRBJ1-5; 9 nucleotides align to TRBD1. The CDR3 covers 15 residues. Germline assignment: CDR1 SNHLY and CDR2 FYNNEI. The V segment lost 6 bases and the J segment 6 bases; nucleotides outside the gene matches: 9. In DNA, the CDR3 is TGTGCCAGCAGGGAGACCGGGACAGGGCTTCAGCCCCAGCATTTT. Encoded protein: CASRETGTGLQPQHF.

This clonotype turned up a few times. V is TRBV23-1 and J is TRBJ2-7; 8 nucleotides align to TRBD1. TRBV23-1 is an open reading frame whose function is uncertain. The CDR3 is 15 residues long. The V segment lost 0 bases and the J segment 3 bases; nucleotides outside the gene matches: 4. The CDR3 bases are TGCGCCAGCAGTCAATCGACGACAGGGGACTACGAGCAGTACTTC. Translating gives CASSQSTTGDYEQYF.

This rearrangement joins TRBV5-1 to TRBJ1-1; a possible D gene is TRBD1 (6 bases). V was shortened by 3 bases and J by 1 base, with 10 bases between the two germline ends. Germline V gene sequence: CDR1 SGHRS, CDR2 YFSETQ. There are 14 residues in the CDR3. Here the CDR3 DNA reads TGCGCCAGCAGCTGGGCGACAGGGAACACTGAAGCTTTCTTT. It specifies CASSWATGNTEAFF.

The rearrangement joins TRBV3-1 to TRBJ1-4; TRBD1 aligns across 10 bases. V dropped 5 bases and J dropped 10; count of bases not matched to a gene: 4. The CDR3 spans 13 residues. The germline V gene has CDR1 LGHDT and CDR2 YNNKEL (reference sequence). CDR3 DNA sequence: TGTGCCAGCAGCGCTCGACAGGGGGCAAAACTGTTTTTT. Residues: CASSARQGAKLFF.

The table lists this clonotype with a few counts. This rearrangement joins TRBV6-6 to TRBJ2-1, with 7 nucleotides matching TRBD2. Germline trimming cut 7 bases from V and 9 bases from J; bases unmatched to any gene: 9. There are 13 residues in the CDR3. In germline, CDR1 is MNHNY, CDR2 SVGAGI (reference sequence). CDR3 coding DNA: TGTGCCAGCATAAGGGCGGGAGTAAGTGAGCAGTTCTTC. It codes for CASIRAGVSEQFF.

This clonotype was observed at least ten times. As DNA, the CDR3 is TGTGCCAGCAGCGCGTCTGGCACTGAAGCTTTCTTT. Translation: CASSASGTEAFF. This chain connects TRBV3-1 to TRBJ1-1; D ambiguous. The CDR3 covers 12 residues. Trimming took off 5 bases at V and 4 bases at J, with 8 bases between the two ends. Germline assignment: CDR1 LGHDT and CDR2 YNNKEL (reference sequence).

The V and J genes are TRBV5-1 and TRBJ1-4, with 8 nucleotides matching TRBD1. Per germline, CDR1 SGHRS and CDR2 YFSETQ. There are 14 residues in the CDR3. V dropped 0 bases and J dropped 14; count of bases not matched to a gene: 9. Here the CDR3 DNA reads TGCGCCAGCAGCTTGGCCCAGGGGGCCCATCCTCTGTTTTTT. This codes for CASSLAQGAHPLFF.

This clonotype was detected a few times. V and J are TRBV20-1 and TRBJ2-7; no firm D call. Trimming left V 1 base short and J 3 bases short, with 10 bases between. There are 13 residues in the CDR3. CDR1 and CDR2 from the germline V gene are DFQATT and SNEGSKA (reference sequence). Here the CDR3 reads CSARAGSGYEQYF. CDR3 nucleotide sequence: TGCAGTGCTAGAGCTGGTAGTGGCTACGAGCAGTACTTC.